These 22 T cell receptor beta chains were all obtained from the same sample, sequenced in a study of OX40 agonist ivuxolimab in advanced cancers. Sequencing was performed with immunoSEQ multiplex PCR; in TCRdb, only in-frame clones are kept and a portion is missing. The sample contains approximately 76,000 clones, approximately 85% of which appear only once. Sequencing was performed on CD4+ or CD8+ T cells sorted from blood, taken in a trial of the OX40 agonist ivuxolimab. These receptors were obtained from an adult with an advanced solid tumor such as melanoma, head and neck, liver or kidney cancer.

V usage is TRBV4-2 and J usage is TRBJ1-3; a weak D match, TRBD1 (5 bases). Per the germline V gene, CDR1 is LGHNA and CDR2 is YNFKEQ. The CDR3 runs to 17 residues. V gave up 5 bases and J gave up 0 bases, with 17 bases separating them. As DNA, the CDR3 is TGTGCCAGCAGCTCCCTGGGGACTTCCTACTCTGGAAACACCATATATTTT. Protein: CASSSLGTSYSGNTIYF.

A few counts support this clone. The rearrangement uses TRBV7-6 and TRBJ2-5; D is ambiguous. Trimming took 5 bases from V and 7 from J, leaving 14 bases between them. Per germline, CDR1 SGHVS and CDR2 FNYEAQ. The CDR3 contains 13 residues. The CDR3 DNA follows: TGTGCCAGCAGCCGCAACGTAGAGTCGACCCAGTACTTC. This sequence encodes CASSRNVESTQYF.

Here the CDR3 DNA reads TGTGCCAGCAGCCAATTCTCGGGGTGGGAGCTGTTTTTT. This gives the protein CASSQFSGWELFF. The V and J genes are TRBV14 and TRBJ2-2; tentatively, D is TRBD2 (5 bases). V lost 2 bases to trimming and J lost 9 bases, with 10 bases between them. The CDR3 totals 13 residues. CDR1 is SGHDN, CDR2 FVKESK, per germline.

The rearrangement joins TRBV30 to TRBJ1-6; no firm D call. The germline CDR1 and CDR2 sequences are GTSNPN and SVGIG (reference sequence). V was clipped by 2 bases and J by 5 bases, with 10 bases between them. The CDR3 runs 14 residues. The CDR3: CAWSLTDHNSPLHF. The CDR3 nucleotides are TGTGCCTGGAGTCTTACAGACCATAATTCACCCCTCCACTTT.

The J gene is TRBJ1-1, the V gene TRBV4-3; a weak D match, TRBD1 (6 bases). With 0 bases removed from V and 5 bases from J, the gap between germline ends came to 16 bases. This CDR3 spans 16 amino acids. The germline V gene encodes CDR1 LGHNA and CDR2 YSLEER. In nucleotides, the CDR3 is TGCGCCAGCAGCCAAGATCCGGGAGGGGGAGGAACTGAAGCTTTCTTT. This codes for CASSQDPGGGGTEAFF.

This rearrangement joins TRBV6-5 to TRBJ2-5; 7 bases are shared with TRBD1. The germline V gene encodes CDR1 MNHEY and CDR2 SVGAGI. The V gene end was trimmed by 4 bases and the J gene end by 3 bases; junction bases not matched to a gene: 2. CDR3 size: 13 residues. This CDR3 reads CASSWDSKETQYF. The DNA of the CDR3 is TGTGCCAGCAGTTGGGACAGCAAAGAGACCCAGTACTTC.

The chain couples TRBV4-2 to TRBJ2-2; perhaps D is TRBD1 or TRBD2 (5 bases each). This CDR3 is 17 amino acids long. V was clipped by 0 bases and J by 8 bases, with 19 bases between them. Germline V gene sequence: CDR1 LGHNA, CDR2 YNFKEQ. DNA for the CDR3: TGTGCCAGCAGCCAAGATTTTCCGGGGCGCACAGGAGGGGAGCTGTTTTTT. This translates into CASSQDFPGRTGGELFF.

The gene calls are TRBV11-2 and TRBJ2-1; D possibly corresponds to TRBD1 (5 bases). The CDR3 has 17 residues. In germline, CDR1 is SGHAT, CDR2 FQNNGV. V gave up 0 bases and J gave up 0 bases, with 12 bases separating them. The CDR3 reads CASSLDVTASSYNEQFF. CDR3 bases: TGTGCCAGCAGCTTAGATGTGACAGCCAGCTCCTACAATGAGCAGTTCTTC. Full variable domain (missing parts from reference TRBV11-2 and TRBJ2-1): EAGVAQSPRYKIIEKRQSVAFWCNPISGHATLYWYQQILGQGPKLLIQFQNNGVVDDSQLPKDRFSAERLKGVDSTLKIQPAKLEDSAVYLCASSLDVTASSYNEQFFGPGTRLTVL.

The chain carries TRBV6-1 and TRBJ2-3; 8 positions match TRBD1. Germline CDR1 reads MNHNS; CDR2 reads SASEGT. With V trimmed by 10 bases and J by 2 bases, 5 bases remained unmatched. The CDR3 runs to 13 residues. CDR3 sequence (DNA): TGTGCCACGCAGGGGGCCCACACAGATACGCAGTATTTT. Translation: CATQGAHTDTQYF.

This clone was seen a single time. This sequence joins TRBV7-2 and TRBJ2-7; 11 bases fit TRBD2. With 6 bases clipped from V and 3 bases from J, the junction kept 1 base outside the gene matches. This CDR3 is 13 amino acids long. CDR1 and CDR2 (germline): SGHTA, FQGNSA. CDR3 sequence reads: CASRLAGGYEQYF. DNA for the CDR3: TGTGCCAGCAGGCTAGCGGGGGGCTACGAGCAGTACTTC.

The chain couples TRBV15 to TRBJ1-5; the D is unclear. The CDR3 has 13 amino acids. V dropped 8 bases and J dropped 0 bases, with 8 bases sitting between them. Looked up from germline, CDR1 is LNHNV and CDR2 is YYDKDF (reference sequence). CDR3 loop: CATGQSSNQPQHF. The CDR3 DNA reads as TGTGCCACCGGGCAGTCTAGCAATCAGCCCCAGCATTTT.

This chain links TRBV5-4 with TRBJ2-5; 15 nucleotides line up with TRBD2. Germline assignment: CDR1 SGHNT and CDR2 YYREEE (reference sequence). The V gene end was trimmed by 4 bases and the J gene end by 5 bases; junction bases not matched to a gene: 9. This CDR3 has 17 residues. CDR3 protein: CASSRGLAGGIWETQYF. Written as DNA, the CDR3 is TGTGCCAGCAGCCGGGGACTAGCGGGGGGAATTTGGGAGACCCAGTACTTC.

The chain employs TRBV19 and TRBJ2-3; D unclear. The V and J ends lost 8 bases and 2 bases respectively, with 11 bases between them. CDR1 is LNHDA, CDR2 SQIVND, per germline (reference sequence). The CDR3 spans 13 residues. This chain's CDR3 is CASRFRSTDTQYF. The CDR3 bases are TGTGCCAGTCGGTTTCGGTCCACAGATACGCAGTATTTT.

The chain joins TRBV5-8 to TRBJ1-5; no firm D call. CDR3 length: 14 amino acids. V was trimmed by 2 bases and J by 4 bases, leaving 10 bases between them. CDR1 is SGHTS and CDR2 is YDEGEE in the germline V gene. The CDR3 region has the DNA TGTGCCAGCAGCTTCTATTCGGGGAATCAGCCCCAGCATTTT. Amino acids: CASSFYSGNQPQHF.

The genes are TRBV7-9 and TRBJ2-7; 8 bases agree with TRBD2. With V trimmed by 5 bases and J by 3 bases, 6 bases remained unmatched. This CDR3 spans 14 amino acids. Germline-derived CDR1 and CDR2 are SEHNR and FQNEAQ (reference sequence). This CDR3 reads CASSGSGGNYEQYF. The CDR3 coding sequence is TGTGCCAGCAGCGGGAGCGGGGGAAACTACGAGCAGTACTTC.

The CDR3 nucleotides read TGTGCCAGCACAGGGGACAGCAATCAGCCCCAGCATTTT. Encoded protein: CASTGDSNQPQHF. V is TRBV5-8 and J is TRBJ1-5, with TRBD1 as a possible D gene (6 bases). CDR3 length: 13 residues. Germline V gene lookup returns CDR1 SGHTS and CDR2 YDEGEE. V lost 6 bases and J 1 base, leaving 8 bases between the germline ends.

The rearrangement joins TRBV27 to TRBJ1-4; TRBD1 agrees at 8 bases. The length of the CDR3 is 17 residues. V lost 5 bases, J lost 0 bases, and 8 bases stayed unmatched. Germline V gene data show CDR1 as MNHEY and CDR2 as SMNVEV (reference sequence). DNA for the CDR3: TGTGCCAGCAGTCCAGGACAGGGTCTCACAACTAATGAAAAACTGTTTTTT. As protein: CASSPGQGLTTNEKLFF.

The chain links TRBV13 to TRBJ2-5, with D unclear. Germline CDR1 and CDR2: PRHDT and FYEKMQ (reference sequence). The CDR3 spans 12 residues. Deletions cut 2 bases from V and 5 bases from J, with 6 bases between. The CDR3 loop reads CASSLLSETQYF. In DNA, the CDR3 is TGTGCCAGCAGCTTACTGTCGGAGACCCAGTACTTC. The variable domain in full, completed from reference TRBV13 and TRBJ2-5, reads AAGVIQSPRHLIKEKRETATLKCYPIPRHDTVYWYQQGPGQDPQFLISFYEKMQSDKGSIPDRFSAQQFSDYHSELNMSSLELGDSALYFCASSLLSETQYFGPGTRLLVL.

This clone was detected only once. The chain is built from TRBV19 and TRBJ2-7; D is unclear. The germline V gene encodes CDR1 LNHDA and CDR2 SQIVND (reference sequence). The CDR3 loop spans 12 amino acids. V lost 0 bases to trimming and J lost 11 bases, with 11 bases between them. This CDR3 is CASSIDRLRKYF. CDR3 in DNA: TGTGCCAGTAGTATAGATAGGTTACGAAAGTACTTC.

J is TRBJ1-3 and V is TRBV6-5; possibly TRBD1 for D (6 bases). Trimming cost V 7 bases and J 4 bases, with 17 bases left between them. The CDR3 loop spans 15 amino acids. Germline assignment: CDR1 MNHEY and CDR2 SVGAGI. CDR3 DNA sequence: TGTGCCAGCATCTTTACGGGGGGCTCCGGAAACACCATATATTTT. Protein product: CASIFTGGSGNTIYF.

The chain is built from TRBV7-9 and TRBJ1-2; the D is unclear. V was shortened by 4 bases and J by 6 bases, with 9 bases between the two germline ends. CDR3 length: 12 amino acids. Germline assignment: CDR1 SEHNR and CDR2 FQNEAQ (reference sequence). CDR3 sequence: CASSSAKDGYTF. DNA for the CDR3: TGTGCCAGCAGCTCGGCAAAGGATGGCTACACCTTC.

The rearrangement links TRBV7-2 to TRBJ2-3; D is ambiguous. Germline loops: CDR1 SGHTA, CDR2 FQGNSA. CDR3 length equals 13 residues. The ends were cut back, 6 bases at V and 4 bases at J, with 11 bases in the middle. CDR3 protein: CASSSLFADTQYF. CDR3 bases: TGTGCCAGCAGTAGCCTATTCGCAGATACGCAGTATTTT.